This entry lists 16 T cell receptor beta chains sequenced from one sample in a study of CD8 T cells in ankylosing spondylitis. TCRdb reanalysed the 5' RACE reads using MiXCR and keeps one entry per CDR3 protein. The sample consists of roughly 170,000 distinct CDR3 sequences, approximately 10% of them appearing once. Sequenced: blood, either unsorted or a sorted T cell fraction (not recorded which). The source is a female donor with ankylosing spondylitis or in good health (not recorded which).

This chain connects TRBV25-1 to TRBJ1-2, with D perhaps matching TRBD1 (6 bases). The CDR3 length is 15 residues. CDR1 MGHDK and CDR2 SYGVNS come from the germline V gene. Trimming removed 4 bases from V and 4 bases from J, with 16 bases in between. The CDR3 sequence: CASSAQRWGLYGYTF. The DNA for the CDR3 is TGTGCCAGCAGTGCCCAAAGGTGGGGGCTCTATGGCTACACCTTC.

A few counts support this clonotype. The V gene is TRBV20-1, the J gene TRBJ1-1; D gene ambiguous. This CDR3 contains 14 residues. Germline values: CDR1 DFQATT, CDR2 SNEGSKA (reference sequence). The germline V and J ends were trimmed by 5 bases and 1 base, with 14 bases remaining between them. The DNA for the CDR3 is TGCAGTGCTTTCGCCTACAACAGGAACACTGAAGCTTTCTTT. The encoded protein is CSAFAYNRNTEAFF.

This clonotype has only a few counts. This chain's CDR3 is CASSFRRRSSGNTIYF. The CDR3 nucleotides are TGTGCCAGCAGTTTTCGCAGGCGATCCTCTGGAAACACCATATATTTT. V usage is TRBV28 and J usage is TRBJ1-3; unclear D gene. Trimming left V 3 bases short and J 0 bases short, with 12 bases between. Germline-derived CDR1 and CDR2 are MDHEN and SYDVKM. The CDR3 consists of 16 residues. Looking up the rest from reference TRBV28 and TRBJ1-3 gives the full variable domain: DVKVTQSSRYLVKRTGEKVFLECVQDMDHENMFWYRQDPGLGLRLIYFSYDVKMKEKGDIPEGYSVSREKKERFSLILESASTNQTSMYLCASSFRRRSSGNTIYFGEGSWLTVV.

The CDR3 reads CASSPLGGVEEQYF. CDR3 in DNA: TGTGCCAGCAGCCCTCTAGGGGGAGTTGAAGAGCAGTACTTC. V usage is TRBV7-9 and J usage is TRBJ2-7, with D possibly TRBD1 on 6 matching bases. Germline V gene sequence: CDR1 SEHNR, CDR2 FQNEAQ (reference sequence). This CDR3 has 14 amino acids. V lost 5 bases and J lost 7, with 18 bases in between.

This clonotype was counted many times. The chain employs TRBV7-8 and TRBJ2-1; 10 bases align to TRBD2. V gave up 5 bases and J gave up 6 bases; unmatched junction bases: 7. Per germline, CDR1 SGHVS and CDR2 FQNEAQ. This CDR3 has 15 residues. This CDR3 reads CASSPPSGRANEQFF. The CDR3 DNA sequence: TGTGCCAGCAGCCCCCCTAGCGGGAGAGCCAATGAGCAGTTCTTC. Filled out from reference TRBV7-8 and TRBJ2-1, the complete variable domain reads GAGVSQSPRYKVAKRGQDVALRCDPISGHVSLFWYQQALGQGPEFLTYFQNEAQLDKSGLPSDRFFAERPEGSVSTLKIQRTQQEDSAVYLCASSPPSGRANEQFFGPGTRLTVL.

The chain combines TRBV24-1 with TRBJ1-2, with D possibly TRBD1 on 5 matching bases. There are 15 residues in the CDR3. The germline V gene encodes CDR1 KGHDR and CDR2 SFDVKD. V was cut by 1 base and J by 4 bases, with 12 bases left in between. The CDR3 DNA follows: TGTGCCACCAGTGATTTTACGGCAGGGATCTATGGCTACACCTTC. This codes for CATSDFTAGIYGYTF.

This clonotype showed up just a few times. CDR3 DNA sequence: TGTGCCAGCAGTTTATTAGGGTTCTCCTACGAGCAGTACTTC. Translating gives CASSLLGFSYEQYF. The rearrangement joins TRBV27 to TRBJ2-7; no reliable D call. V was shortened by 1 base and J by 0 bases, with 7 bases between the two germline ends. The CDR3 runs to 14 residues. The V gene's germline CDR1 is MNHEY and CDR2 SMNVEV (reference sequence).

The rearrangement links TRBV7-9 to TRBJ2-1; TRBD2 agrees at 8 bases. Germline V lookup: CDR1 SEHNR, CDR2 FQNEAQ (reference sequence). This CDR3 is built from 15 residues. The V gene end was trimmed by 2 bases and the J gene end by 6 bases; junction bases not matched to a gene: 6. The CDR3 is CASSLPLAGSNEQFF. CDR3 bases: TGTGCCAGCAGCTTACCTTTAGCGGGAAGCAATGAGCAGTTCTTC.

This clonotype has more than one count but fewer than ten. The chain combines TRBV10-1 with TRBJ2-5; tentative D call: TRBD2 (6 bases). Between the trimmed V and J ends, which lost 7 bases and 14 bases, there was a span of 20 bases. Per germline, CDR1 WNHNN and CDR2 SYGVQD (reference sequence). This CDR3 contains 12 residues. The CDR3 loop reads CASTDSTGTPYF. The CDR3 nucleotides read TGCGCCAGCACTGATTCGACCGGGACTCCATACTTC.

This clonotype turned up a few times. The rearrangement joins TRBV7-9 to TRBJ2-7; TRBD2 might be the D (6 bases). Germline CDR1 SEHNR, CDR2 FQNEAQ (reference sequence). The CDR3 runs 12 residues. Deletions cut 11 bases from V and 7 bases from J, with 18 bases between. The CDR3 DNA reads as TGTGCCTCAACCGGGACCGGGGGTGAGCAGTACTTC. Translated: CASTGTGGEQYF.

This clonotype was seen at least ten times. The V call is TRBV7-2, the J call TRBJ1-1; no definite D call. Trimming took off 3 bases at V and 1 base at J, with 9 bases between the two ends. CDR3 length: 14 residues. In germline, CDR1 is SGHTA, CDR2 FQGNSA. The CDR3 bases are TGTGCCAGCAGCTTTAGGACGGAGAACACTGAAGCTTTCTTT. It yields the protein CASSFRTENTEAFF. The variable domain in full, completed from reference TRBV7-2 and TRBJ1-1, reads GAGVSQSPSNKVTEKGKDVELRCDPISGHTALYWYRQSLGQGLEFLIYFQGNSAPDKSGLPSDRFSAERTGGSVSTLTIQRTQQEDSAVYLCASSFRTENTEAFFGQGTRLTVV.

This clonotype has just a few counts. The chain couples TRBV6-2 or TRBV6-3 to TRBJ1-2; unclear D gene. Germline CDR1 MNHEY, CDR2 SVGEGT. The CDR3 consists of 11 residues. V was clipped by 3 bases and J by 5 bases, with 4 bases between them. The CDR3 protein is CASSYGYGYTF. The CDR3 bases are TGTGCCAGCAGTTATGGGTATGGCTACACCTTC.

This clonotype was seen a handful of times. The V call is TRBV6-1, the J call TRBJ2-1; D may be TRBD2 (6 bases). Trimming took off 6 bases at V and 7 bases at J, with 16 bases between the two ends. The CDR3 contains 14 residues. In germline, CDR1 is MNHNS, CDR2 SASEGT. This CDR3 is CASSNPGSGNEQFF. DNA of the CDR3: TGTGCCAGCAGCAACCCCGGGAGTGGTAATGAGCAGTTCTTC.

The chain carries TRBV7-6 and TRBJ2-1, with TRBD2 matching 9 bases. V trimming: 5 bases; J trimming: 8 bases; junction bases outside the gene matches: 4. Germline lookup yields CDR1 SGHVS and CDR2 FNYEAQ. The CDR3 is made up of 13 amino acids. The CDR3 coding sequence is TGTGCCAGCAGCCCTAGCGGGGCGGATGAGCAGTTCTTC. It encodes CASSPSGADEQFF.

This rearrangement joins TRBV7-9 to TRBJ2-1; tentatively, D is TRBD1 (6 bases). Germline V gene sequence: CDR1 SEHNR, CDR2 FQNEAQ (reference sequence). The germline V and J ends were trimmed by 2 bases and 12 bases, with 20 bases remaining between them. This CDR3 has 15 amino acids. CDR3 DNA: TGTGCCAGCAGCTTACGAACAGGGACGAACGTAGGGCAGTTCTTC. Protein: CASSLRTGTNVGQFF.

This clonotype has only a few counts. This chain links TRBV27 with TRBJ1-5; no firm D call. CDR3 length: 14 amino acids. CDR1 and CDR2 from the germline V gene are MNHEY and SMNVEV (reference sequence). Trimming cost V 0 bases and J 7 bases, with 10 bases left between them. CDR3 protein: CASSLSGKGQPQHF. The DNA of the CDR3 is TGTGCCAGCAGTTTATCAGGGAAGGGCCAGCCCCAGCATTTT.